This T cell receptor beta chain was sequenced in a study of Tregs in tolerant kidney transplant recipients. Comments on this clone: Its antigen is currently unknown. A read error may account for a junction end that differs from germline.

General study points: Activated donor B cell expansion appeared to reveal the most relevant donor-specific TCRbeta repertoire. No direct test of biological reproducibility was done here.

Repertoires were generated with immunoSEQ multiplex PCR, while TCRdb's copy carries only in-frame clones and drops some. The table includes approximately 260,000 clones, 84% detected once. The sample taken for sequencing was CD4+ T cells from blood. This receptor was taken from a human donor in good health.

The CDR3 bases are TGTGCCAGCTCACTGGGACAGAATTTTCTGTGGCATTTT. Protein product: CASSLGQNFLWHF. The chain joins TRBV18 to TRBJ2-3; 7 nucleotides match TRBD1. Looked up from germline, CDR1 is KGHSH and CDR2 is LQKENI. There are 13 residues in the CDR3.